This T cell receptor beta chain was obtained from a study of control samples from healthy donors and cancer patients. Germline lookup yields CDR1 SEHNR and CDR2 FQNEAQ (reference sequence). The CDR3 spans 14 residues. The V segment lost 5 bases and the J segment 6 bases; nucleotides outside the gene matches: 8. TCRdb keeps only in-frame clones here, not all; method: immunoSEQ multiplex PCR. Of around 6,100 clones listed, over 60% are singletons. The sequencing sample was made of formalin-fixed, paraffin-embedded tissue. The TCR comes from a male donor with melanoma. The chain links TRBV7-9 to TRBJ2-7; 9 positions match TRBD1. Here the CDR3 reads CASSQTGGFSEQYF. DNA for the CDR3: TGTGCCAGCAGCCAAACAGGGGGCTTCTCCGAGCAGTACTTC. Full variable domain (outside the CDR3, taken from reference TRBV7-9 and TRBJ2-7): DTGVSQNPRHKITKRGQNVTFRCDPISEHNRLYWYRQTLGQGPEFLTYFQNEAQLEKSRLLSDRFSAERPKGSFSTLEIQRTEQGDSAMYLCASSQTGGFSEQYFGPGTRLTVT.